The 4 T cell receptor beta chains below all came from one sample that was sequenced in a study of T-cell memory formation after mild COVID-19. Via MiXCR, TCRdb re-called the 5' RACE reads, giving one row per CDR3 protein. The profile shows 250,000 to 300,000 distinct CDR3 sequences, about a sixth of them singletons. Material: PBMCs or a T cell subset sorted from them (not recorded which). These receptor sequences come from a man between 18 and 29 years old who had mild COVID-19 (a few samples of this study predate the infection). Cell type and time point are not known.

The CDR3 coding sequence is TGCGCCAGCGCCCAGAAGCGCCTAGCGGGGGGGCCCTACGAGCAGTACTTC. Translation gives CASAQKRLAGGPYEQYF. V is TRBV5-1 and J is TRBJ2-7, with 12 bases matching TRBD2. After removal of 7 bases from V and 2 bases from J, the junction contained 13 bases not matched to a gene. CDR1 and CDR2 from the germline V gene are SGHRS and YFSETQ. The CDR3 sequence is 17 residues long.

This clonotype appeared many times. The gene calls are TRBV7-8 and TRBJ2-7; 7 bases are shared with TRBD1. The CDR3 spans 16 residues. CDR1 SGHVS and CDR2 FQNEAQ come from the germline V gene. The V segment lost 0 bases and the J segment 4 bases; nucleotides outside the gene matches: 9. The CDR3, as DNA: TGTGCCAGCAGCTTAGCGATCCGACAGGGTCGGTACGAGCAGTACGTC. Its translation: CASSLAIRQGRYEQYV.

This clonotype appeared a few times. The chain uses TRBV4-3 and TRBJ2-2; D is possibly TRBD2 (5 bases). V dropped 5 bases and J dropped 4 bases, with 8 bases sitting between them. The CDR3 is 13 amino acids. CDR1 is LGHNA and CDR2 is YSLEER in the germline V gene. This CDR3 is CASSRGFTGELFF. In DNA, the CDR3 is TGCGCCAGCAGCAGAGGGTTCACCGGGGAGCTGTTTTTT.

The chain uses TRBV12-3 or TRBV12-4 and TRBJ2-1; 10 bases are a match to TRBD2. The CDR3 is 15 amino acids. Trimming removed 6 bases from V and 7 bases from J; junction bases left unmatched: 9. The DNA of the CDR3 is TGTGCCAGCAGAAAAGCGGGGGGGCCAGGTAATGAGCAGTTCTTC. Encoded protein: CASRKAGGPGNEQFF.